The 9 T cell receptor beta chains below were found in one sample sequenced in a study of beta chain features in type 1 diabetes. The sequenced template was cDNA made from the entire isolated RNA. The protocol was immunoSEQ multiplex PCR, while the TCRdb copy is restricted to in-frame clones and leaves out a portion. In the table there are 300,000 to 400,000 clones, roughly 8% of which are singletons. The sample consisted of central memory CD4+ T cells from blood. These receptors were obtained from a woman younger than 35 in good health.

The chain employs TRBV21-1 and TRBJ2-1; the table calls TRBD2, which could not be checked here. TRBV21-1 counts as a pseudogene. This CDR3 is built from 15 residues. CDR3 nucleotides: TGTGCCAGCAGCAATTTGGGCGGGAGGGCCTATGAGCAGTTCTTC. Its translation: CASSNLGGRAYEQFF.

This clone was detected only a few times. In DNA form, the CDR3 reads TGTGCCAGCAGTCTGATACCGGGACATAGAGGCAACGAGCAGTACTTC. Translation: CASSLIPGHRGNEQYF. V is TRBV28 and J is TRBJ2-7; D is perhaps TRBD1 (6 bases). Trimming removed 5 bases from V and 5 bases from J, with 22 bases in between. The CDR3 covers 16 residues. The germline gives CDR1 MDHEN, CDR2 SYDVKM.

This clone was found many times. The chain carries TRBV27 and TRBJ2-6; 9 bases match TRBD1. The CDR3 is 19 residues long. Germline V CDR1 and CDR2: MNHEY, SMNVEV (reference sequence). J gave up 4 bases and V 5 bases, and 15 bases lay outside the gene matches. CDR3 in DNA: TGTGCCAGCAGTATCAATCCGGGACAGGGTTTATCCGGGGCCAACGTCCTGACTTTC. As protein: CASSINPGQGLSGANVLTF. Full variable domain (missing parts from reference TRBV27 and TRBJ2-6): EAQVTQNPRYLITVTGKKLTVTCSQNMNHEYMSWYRQDPGLGLRQIYYSMNVEVTDKGDVPEGYKVSRKEKRNFPLILESPSPNQTSLYFCASSINPGQGLSGANVLTFGAGSRLTVL.

This clone was counted only a few times. This chain joins TRBV7-2 and TRBJ2-7; no definite D call. The V end was cut by 1 base, the J end by 6 bases, with 4 bases between. Germline loops: CDR1 SGHTA, CDR2 FQGNSA. The CDR3 consists of 11 residues. DNA for the CDR3: TGTGCCAGCAGCTTAGGAATCGAGCAGTACTTC. This translates into CASSLGIEQYF.

V gene TRBV7-3 combines with J gene TRBJ2-1, with TRBD2 matching over 10 bases. The V and J ends lost 3 bases and 4 bases, in that order; junction bases with no gene match: 3. Germline CDR1 and CDR2: SGHTA and FQGTGA. The CDR3 totals 15 residues. In DNA form, the CDR3 reads TGTGCCAGCAGCTTCCTAGCGGGAGTATACAATGAGCAGTTCTTC. Its protein is CASSFLAGVYNEQFF.

This clone was seen a few times. The chain employs TRBV6-6 and TRBJ2-3; D is tentatively TRBD1 or TRBD2 (6 bases each). Germline CDR1 and CDR2: MNHNY and SVGAGI (reference sequence). CDR3 length: 14 residues. V lost 4 bases and J 6 bases, leaving 14 bases between the germline ends. CDR3 in DNA: TGTGCCAGCAGTTGGATGGGGGGCGAGGATACGCAGTATTTT. Amino acid sequence: CASSWMGGEDTQYF.

Only a few counts were recorded for this clone. The chain employs TRBV28 and TRBJ1-1, with 11 bases that match TRBD1. Germline lookup yields CDR1 MDHEN and CDR2 SYDVKM. Germline trimming cut 2 bases from V and 3 bases from J; bases unmatched to any gene: 2. There are 15 residues in the CDR3. The CDR3 is CASSLPGQGDTEAFF. CDR3 DNA: TGTGCCAGCAGTTTACCGGGACAGGGGGACACTGAAGCTTTCTTT.

Note on this clone: In the same sample, other DNA sequences code for this CDR3. The chain employs TRBV7-8 and TRBJ2-5, with 9 bases fitting TRBD1. Per the germline V gene, CDR1 is SGHVS and CDR2 is FQNEAQ. The CDR3 has 14 residues. Trimming at V came to 4 bases and at J to 4 bases, leaving 4 bases not matched to a gene. The CDR3 region has the DNA TGTGCCAGCAGCTCAACAGGGGGCCGAGAGACCCAGTACTTC. Encoded protein: CASSSTGGRETQYF.

This clone has a count of ten or more. The rearrangement links TRBV2 to TRBJ2-7; 15 nucleotides line up with TRBD2. With 3 bases clipped from V and 2 bases from J, the junction kept 2 bases outside the gene matches. Germline CDR1 reads SNHLY; CDR2 reads FYNNEI. CDR3 length equals 16 residues. CDR3 coding DNA: TGTGCCAGCAGTGACTGGACTAGCGGGAGGGCCTACGAGCAGTACTTC. Protein sequence: CASSDWTSGRAYEQYF.